This T cell receptor (beta chain) was captured by sequencing in a study of control samples from healthy donors and cancer patients. The CDR3 loop spans 14 amino acids. CDR1 and CDR2 (germline): MDHEN, SYDVKM. V lost 5 bases, J lost 4 bases, and 12 bases lay in between. Method: immunoSEQ multiplex PCR; TCRdb's copy keeps in-frame clones and lacks some. The profile shows approximately 120,000 clones, about 87% of them singletons. The sequenced sample was blood. This rearrangement joins TRBV28 to TRBJ1-5, with D unclear. The clonotype comes from a man aged 55 to 70 in good health. CDR3 amino acids: CASSTPGRNQPQHF. CDR3 nucleotide sequence: TGTGCCAGCAGTACCCCGGGCCGAAATCAGCCCCAGCATTTT.